This T cell receptor beta chain was documented in a study of blood T cell repertoires in COVID-19. Background on the study: Italy, Spain and the United States were the sources of the convalescent and acute COVID-19 samples. From T cells, B-cell-depleted T cells, or PBMCs came the material, which was cDNA or gDNA.

Authors' methods: It was from reference gene primer amplification that nucleated cell counts were estimated. The data were produced by immunoSEQ multiplex PCR, yet TCRdb's version contains in-frame clones alone and is incomplete. The DNA gave D and trimming, while V, J and clone size come from that table. The table has some 78,000 clones, around nine tenths seen once. V shed 4 bases and J 9 bases; nucleotides not matched to a gene: 4. CDR3 size: 12 residues. Looked up from germline, CDR1 is SGHTA and CDR2 is FQGNSA. This TCR was recovered from a man in his forties or fifties with active or convalescent COVID-19. Sample: peripheral blood. V and J are TRBV7-2 and TRBJ2-3; the match to TRBD1 covers 7 bases. The CDR3: CASSSSGQTQYF. CDR3 nucleotide sequence: TGTGCCAGCAGCTCATCGGGACAGACGCAGTATTTT.